Listed here are 25 T cell receptor beta chains from one sample, sequenced in a study of blood T cell repertoires in COVID-19. Libraries were prepared by immunoSEQ multiplex PCR; TCRdb keeps only in-frame clonotypes and omits some of them. This sample has 150,000 to 200,000 clones, with more than 85% found just once. The sample consisted of PBMCs or T cells enriched from blood (not recorded which). These receptors were taken from a woman in her thirties or forties in a cohort exposed to, infected with or recovered from COVID-19 (not recorded which).

The chain combines TRBV25-1 with TRBJ2-7, with 8 bases fitting TRBD1. Germline V gives CDR1 MGHDK, CDR2 SYGVNS. With V trimmed by 1 base and J by 7 bases, 12 bases remained unmatched. The CDR3 has 16 residues. In DNA form, the CDR3 reads TGTGCCAGCAGTGAATTGAAGGCGGACAGGGTAGAGGAGCAGTACTTC. Translation gives CASSELKADRVEEQYF.

CDR3 loop: CASSQNSGDNSPLHF. In DNA form, the CDR3 reads TGTGCCAGCAGCCAAAACTCAGGGGACAATTCACCCCTCCACTTT. This rearrangement joins TRBV3-1 (or the pseudogene TRBV3-2) to TRBJ1-6; TRBD1 might be the D (6 bases). Germline loops: CDR1 LGHDT, CDR2 YNNKEL (reference sequence). This CDR3 is built from 15 residues. Trimming stripped 2 bases from V and 7 bases from J, with 12 bases between.

This clone has a single count. The chain joins TRBV4-1 to TRBJ2-5; D might be TRBD2 (7 bases). The CDR3 is 17 amino acids. Germline V gene data show CDR1 as MGHRA and CDR2 as YSYEKL. V gave up 3 bases and J gave up 1 base, with 18 bases separating them. CDR3 coding DNA: TGCGCCAGCAGCCACCTGACTGGGGGGGCCGCCCAAGAGACCCAGTACTTC. Its protein is CASSHLTGGAAQETQYF.

The chain links TRBV16 to TRBJ1-2; maybe TRBD1 (5 bases). In germline, CDR1 is KGHSY, CDR2 FQNENV. Trimming cost V 3 bases and J 1 base, with 12 bases left between them. The CDR3 contains 15 residues. The CDR3 DNA is TGTGCCAGCAGCCATGGGGCCAGCCGTAACTATGGCTACACCTTC. Protein product: CASSHGASRNYGYTF.

The count of this clone is one. The chain couples TRBV28 to TRBJ1-5; tentatively, D is TRBD1 (6 bases). The CDR3 runs 14 residues. Trimming took 4 bases from V and 6 from J, leaving 13 bases between them. CDR1 MDHEN and CDR2 SYDVKM come from the germline V gene. The CDR3 bases are TGTGCCAGCAGTTCTAGGGGGATTCGTCAGCCCCAGCATTTT. This codes for CASSSRGIRQPQHF.

The genes are TRBV5-5 and TRBJ1-3; a weak D match, TRBD1 (6 bases). The ends were cut back, 0 bases at V and 9 bases at J, with 16 bases in the middle. Germline CDR1 SGHKS, CDR2 YYEKEE (reference sequence). This CDR3 contains 15 residues. CDR3 in DNA: TGTGCCAGCAGCTTGGCTGGGGGCGCGGGAGTCACCATATATTTT. Encoded protein: CASSLAGGAGVTIYF.

The CDR3 DNA reads as TGTGCCAGCAGCCAATACGTGGGACTCACAGATACGCAGTATTTT. Translated, it gives CASSQYVGLTDTQYF. The rearrangement links TRBV3-1 (or the pseudogene TRBV3-2) to TRBJ2-3, with D possibly being TRBD2 (6 bases). From germline, CDR1 is LGHDT and CDR2 YNNKEL (reference sequence). Trimming left V 2 bases short and J 2 bases short, with 11 bases between. The CDR3 consists of 15 residues.

The chain employs TRBV4-1 and TRBJ2-4; 7 nucleotides align to TRBD2. The length of the CDR3 is 21 residues. From germline, CDR1 is MGHRA and CDR2 YSYEKL. With 1 base clipped from V and 0 bases from J, the junction kept 18 bases outside the gene matches. The CDR3 sequence: CASSQGGVAGRFDIAKNIQYF. In DNA form, the CDR3 reads TGCGCCAGCAGCCAAGGGGGGGTAGCGGGTAGGTTTGATATAGCCAAAAACATTCAGTACTTC.

This chain joins TRBV9 and TRBJ1-5; possibly TRBD1 for D (5 bases). The V and J ends lost 0 bases and 9 bases respectively, with 13 bases between them. The CDR3 runs 14 residues. CDR1 and CDR2 (germline): SGDLS, YYNGEE. The CDR3 sequence is CASSVGQGDGPQHF. The DNA of the CDR3 is TGTGCCAGCAGCGTAGGCCAGGGTGATGGGCCCCAGCATTTT.

In this sample, this clone turned up a few times. This chain links TRBV6-1 with TRBJ1-2; no definite D call. The CDR3 totals 12 residues. Trimming cost V 3 bases and J 5 bases, with 7 bases left between them. Per germline, CDR1 MNHNS and CDR2 SASEGT. The DNA for the CDR3 is TGTGCCAGCAGTGATGTCCGTTATGGCTACACCTTC. Its protein is CASSDVRYGYTF.

The J gene is TRBJ2-7, the V gene TRBV4-3; 10 bases are a match to TRBD2. V shed 1 base and J 4 bases; nucleotides not matched to a gene: 4. This CDR3 is 15 amino acids long. Germline values: CDR1 LGHNA, CDR2 YSLEER. CDR3 sequence (DNA): TGCGCCAGCAGCCAAGGAGCTAGCGGGAGATACGAGCAGTACTTC. This translates into CASSQGASGRYEQYF.

The chain is built from TRBV18 and TRBJ1-6; D unclear. The CDR3 has 14 amino acids. CDR1 and CDR2 from the germline V gene are KGHSH and LQKENI. V gave up 0 bases and J gave up 7 bases, with 7 bases separating them. CDR3 sequence (DNA): TGTGCCAGCTCACCACCGGTAGTAAATTCACCCCTCCACTTT. Its protein product is CASSPPVVNSPLHF.

The gene calls are TRBV5-8 and TRBJ1-3; D is undetermined. V lost 4 bases to trimming and J lost 0 bases, with 5 bases between them. The CDR3 totals 13 residues. In germline, CDR1 is SGHTS, CDR2 YDEGEE. DNA of the CDR3: TGTGCCAGCAGCCCAATCTCTGGAAACACCATATATTTT. Its translation: CASSPISGNTIYF.

The chain joins TRBV4-1 to TRBJ1-4; D may be TRBD1 (5 bases). Trimming shortened V by 2 bases and J by 7 bases, and 11 bases separated the two germline ends. CDR1 and CDR2 (germline): MGHRA, YSYEKL. This CDR3 contains 14 residues. CDR3 DNA: TGCGCCAGCAGCCAACTGGGGGGAGCTGAAAAACTGTTTTTT. Translated, it gives CASSQLGGAEKLFF.

The chain joins TRBV25-1 to TRBJ1-1, with D tentatively TRBD1 (5 bases). Germline lookup yields CDR1 MGHDK and CDR2 SYGVNS. This CDR3 is built from 15 residues. The V gene lost 2 bases and the J gene lost 6 bases, with 16 bases spanning the gap. CDR3 nucleotides: TGTGCCAGCAGTGAAATAGGAGATCAGGGCCCTGAAGCTTTCTTT. Residues: CASSEIGDQGPEAFF.

This chain joins TRBV10-3 and TRBJ2-2, with 8 bases lining up with TRBD1. The CDR3 runs 15 residues. V lost 3 bases, J lost 6 bases, and 6 bases stayed unmatched. Germline loops: CDR1 ENHRY, CDR2 SYGVKD. The CDR3 sequence is CAISDLGQGSGELFF. As DNA, the CDR3 is TGTGCCATCAGTGACTTAGGACAGGGTTCCGGGGAGCTGTTTTTT.

This chain uses TRBV28 with TRBJ1-5; tentatively, D is TRBD1 (5 bases). This CDR3 is 17 amino acids long. Germline CDR1 MDHEN, CDR2 SYDVKM. V lost 7 bases and J 3 bases, leaving 22 bases between the germline ends. DNA of the CDR3: TGTGCCAGCATCGGCTTTGGAGCGGGGGACGACAATCAGCCCCAGCATTTT. Translation gives CASIGFGAGDDNQPQHF.

The V and J genes are TRBV11-3 and TRBJ2-1; 8 nucleotides align to TRBD2. CDR3 size: 15 residues. Trimming removed 5 bases from V and 1 base from J; junction bases left unmatched: 4. CDR1 SGHNT and CDR2 YENEEA come from the germline V gene. The CDR3 here is CASSHERESYNEQFF. CDR3 coding DNA: TGTGCCAGCAGCCACGAGCGGGAGTCCTACAATGAGCAGTTCTTC.

The chain recombines TRBV4-1 with TRBJ2-5; 8 nucleotides align to TRBD2. Unmatched junction bases numbered 10, after V lost 2 bases and J lost 2 bases. CDR3 length: 17 residues. Germline values: CDR1 MGHRA, CDR2 YSYEKL. Here the CDR3 reads CASSQSLAGRIQETQYF. The CDR3 DNA is TGCGCCAGCAGCCAATCCCTAGCGGGTCGTATTCAAGAGACCCAGTACTTC.

The gene calls are TRBV10-1 and TRBJ2-7, with 9 bases identical to TRBD1. CDR1 and CDR2 (germline): WNHNN, SYGVQD (reference sequence). V dropped 8 bases and J dropped 1; count of bases not matched to a gene: 9. This CDR3 has 15 amino acids. The CDR3 reads CASPRTGVVSYEQYF. The CDR3 DNA sequence: TGCGCCAGCCCCAGGACAGGGGTGGTGTCCTACGAGCAGTACTTC.

This clone was seen only once. The chain employs TRBV11-2 and TRBJ2-2; D is perhaps TRBD1 (6 bases). The CDR3 is 13 residues long. V lost 5 bases to trimming and J lost 5 bases, with 9 bases between them. Germline lookup yields CDR1 SGHAT and CDR2 FQNNGV. The CDR3 DNA reads as TGTGCCAGCAGCCGAGGGGGAACCGGGGAGCTGTTTTTT. Protein product: CASSRGGTGELFF.

This clone was seen a handful of times. J is TRBJ1-5 and V is TRBV19; 8 nucleotides line up with TRBD1. The CDR3 loop spans 14 amino acids. Per the germline V gene, CDR1 is LNHDA and CDR2 is SQIVND (reference sequence). V shed 5 bases, J shed 5 bases, and the junction held 5 bases outside the gene matches. For the CDR3, the DNA is TGTGCCAGTAGTCAAACAGGGGGAGATCAGCCCCAGCATTTT. This codes for CASSQTGGDQPQHF.

The chain links TRBV10-3 to TRBJ1-5; D call uncertain. Germline V gene lookup returns CDR1 ENHRY and CDR2 SYGVKD. V shed 4 bases and J shed 6 bases, with 10 bases lying between them. This CDR3 contains 13 residues. CDR3 nucleotides: TGTGCCATCAGTGGTTCAATGAGTCAGCCCCAGCATTTT. Its translation: CAISGSMSQPQHF.

This chain uses TRBV28 with TRBJ2-1, with TRBD2 identical over 10 bases. V trimming: 2 bases; J trimming: 6 bases; junction bases outside the gene matches: 4. The CDR3 runs 15 residues. The germline V gene encodes CDR1 MDHEN and CDR2 SYDVKM. Here the CDR3 DNA reads TGTGCCAGCAGTTTAAGCCAGCGGGGGGGCAATGAGCAGTTCTTC. Amino acid sequence: CASSLSQRGGNEQFF. Supplemented by reference TRBV28 and TRBJ2-1, the full variable domain reads DVKVTQSSRYLVKRTGEKVFLECVQDMDHENMFWYRQDPGLGLRLIYFSYDVKMKEKGDIPEGYSVSREKKERFSLILESASTNQTSMYLCASSLSQRGGNEQFFGPGTRLTVL.

This chain uses TRBV2 with TRBJ1-4; weak D call: TRBD1 (6 bases). CDR1 is SNHLY and CDR2 is FYNNEI in the germline V gene. The CDR3 has 15 residues. V lost 7 bases and J lost 7, with 19 bases in between. Written as DNA, the CDR3 is TGTGCCAGCACCAACTGGGAGGGGGTTGGTGAAAAACTGTTTTTT. It encodes CASTNWEGVGEKLFF.